Below are 25 T cell receptor beta chains sequenced from a single sample in a study of identical twins. TCRdb itself ran the 5' RACE reads through MiXCR, one entry per CDR3 protein. This sample has 450,000 to 650,000 distinct CDR3 sequences; 13% to 15% occur once, and the top ten carry around 0.4%. In addition, the sample was reused for a study of yellow fever vaccine responses in identical twins.

The sequencing input was CD4+ T cells sorted from blood. These receptors came from a woman aged 18 to 35 in good health.

This clonotype showed up just a few times. The J gene is TRBJ2-6, the V gene TRBV7-8; a weak D match, TRBD2 (5 bases). CDR1 and CDR2 from the germline V gene are SGHVS and FQNEAQ. The CDR3 has 17 residues. V was trimmed by 6 bases and J by 0 bases, leaving 15 bases between them. The CDR3 DNA reads TGTGCCAGCAGAATCAGTGGACTGTTCTCTGGGGCCAACGTCCTGACTTTC. This sequence encodes CASRISGLFSGANVLTF.

For this clonotype: An end of the junction does not agree with germline; a read error may underlie this. J is TRBJ2-7 and V is TRBV28, with TRBD2 as a possible D gene (5 bases). Per the germline V gene, CDR1 is MDHEN and CDR2 is SYDVKM. The CDR3 consists of 14 residues. The CDR3 protein is CASSLEGLSPRPSF. DNA of the CDR3: TGTGCCAGCAGTCTCGAGGGCCTTTCCCCCCGCCCGTCATTC.

The chain combines TRBV10-3 with TRBJ2-5, with D maybe TRBD1 (6 bases). Germline V gene lookup returns CDR1 ENHRY and CDR2 SYGVKD. This CDR3 is built from 14 residues. The V end was cut by 0 bases, the J end by 7 bases, with 12 bases between. CDR3 sequence: CAISESTGPGTQYF. In DNA form, the CDR3 reads TGTGCCATCAGTGAGTCTACAGGGCCAGGGACCCAGTACTTC.

The V and J genes are TRBV5-5 and TRBJ2-1; D remains unclear. Looked up from germline, CDR1 is SGHKS and CDR2 is YYEKEE (reference sequence). The ends were cut back, 1 base at V and 10 bases at J, with 15 bases in the middle. This CDR3 region has 14 residues. CDR3 in amino acids: CASSLSPWVTEQFF. DNA for the CDR3: TGTGCCAGCAGCTTGTCCCCCTGGGTCACCGAGCAGTTCTTC.

V is TRBV12-3 or TRBV12-4 and J is TRBJ2-6, with a tentative D call TRBD1 (6 bases). CDR3 length: 17 residues. V was cut by 4 bases and J by 0 bases, with 13 bases left in between. The CDR3 DNA reads as TGTGCCAGCAGTTCTGGGACAACGATCTCTGGGGCCAACGTCCTGACTTTC. It yields the protein CASSSGTTISGANVLTF.

This clonotype was seen at least ten times. The chain is built from TRBV29-1 and TRBJ1-1; D is unresolved. Trimming removed 6 bases from V and 1 base from J, with 6 bases in between. Germline CDR1 SQVTM, CDR2 ANQGSEA. The CDR3 length is 11 residues. The CDR3, as DNA: TGCAGCGTAGCAGCGAACACTGAAGCTTTCTTT. This sequence encodes CSVAANTEAFF. Full variable domain (outside the CDR3, taken from reference TRBV29-1 and TRBJ1-1): SAVISQKPSRDICQRGTSLTIQCQVDSQVTMMFWYRQQPGQSLTLIATANQGSEATYESGFVIDKFPISRPNLTFSTLTVSNMSPEDSSIYLCSVAANTEAFFGQGTRLTVV.

In this sample, this clonotype turned up a few times. The chain is built from TRBV7-9 and TRBJ1-2; 8 nucleotides line up with TRBD1. This CDR3 is built from 13 residues. Unmatched junction bases numbered 5, after V lost 5 bases and J lost 6 bases. CDR1 and CDR2 from the germline V gene are SEHNR and FQNEAQ (reference sequence). The CDR3 DNA reads as TGTGCCAGCAGCCTGGACAGGGCCGATGGCTACACCTTC. As protein: CASSLDRADGYTF.

This clonotype was counted between two and nine times. This chain joins TRBV5-1 and TRBJ2-1; 10 nucleotides match TRBD2. The CDR3 loop spans 16 amino acids. Per germline, CDR1 SGHRS and CDR2 YFSETQ. V trimming: 4 bases; J trimming: 5 bases; junction bases outside the gene matches: 9. CDR3 residues: CASSLGRTSGNNEQFF. CDR3 in DNA: TGCGCCAGCAGCCTTGGGCGGACTAGCGGCAACAATGAGCAGTTCTTC.

This chain connects TRBV14 to TRBJ2-3; D is unresolved. The CDR3 covers 12 residues. Germline CDR1 and CDR2: SGHDN and FVKESK. V was shortened by 8 bases and J by 6 bases, with 12 bases between the two germline ends. This CDR3 is CASARIGDTQYF. CDR3 DNA: TGTGCCAGCGCCCGGATTGGGGATACGCAGTATTTT.

This clonotype was seen many times. The V gene is TRBV11-2, the J gene TRBJ2-1; 7 nucleotides match TRBD1. Germline lookup yields CDR1 SGHAT and CDR2 FQNNGV. This CDR3 region has 13 residues. V lost 5 bases to trimming and J lost 9 bases; unmatched junction nucleotides: 7. CDR3 nucleotides: TGTGCCAGCAGCCAGGGGGAGCGTCGTGAGCAGTTCTTC. Its translation is CASSQGERREQFF.

This clonotype was counted a few times. The J gene is TRBJ2-3, the V gene TRBV12-3 or TRBV12-4; perhaps TRBD1 as D (5 bases). This CDR3 has 14 amino acids. Trimming removed 6 bases from V and 0 bases from J, with 10 bases in between. CDR3 sequence (DNA): TGTGCCAGCAGAGCGACAGTAAGCACAGATACGCAGTATTTT. This sequence encodes CASRATVSTDTQYF.

This clonotype turned up a few times. The V and J genes are TRBV20-1 and TRBJ1-1; D may be TRBD1 (5 bases). The germline V gene encodes CDR1 DFQATT and CDR2 SNEGSKA (reference sequence). Trimming shortened V by 1 base and J by 1 base, and 13 bases separated the two germline ends. The CDR3 covers 15 residues. The CDR3 nucleotides read TGCAGTGCTAGAGGCCGGGCTGGGGCGAACACTGAAGCTTTCTTT. Protein sequence: CSARGRAGANTEAFF.

The chain combines TRBV14 with TRBJ2-2, with D unclear. V shed 8 bases and J shed 5 bases, with 12 bases lying between them. CDR1 is SGHDN, CDR2 FVKESK, per germline. The CDR3 is 13 residues long. The CDR3 here is CASYSLRTGELFF. CDR3 DNA: TGTGCCAGCTATTCCCTTCGTACCGGGGAGCTGTTTTTT.

This clonotype was found a few times. Written as DNA, the CDR3 is TGTGCCAGCAGCCTGACTAGCGGGAGGACTGTAAATGAGCAGTTCTTC. This translates into CASSLTSGRTVNEQFF. J is TRBJ2-1 and V is TRBV7-2; 13 bases are a match to TRBD2. The CDR3 sequence is 16 residues long. The germline V gene has CDR1 SGHTA and CDR2 FQGNSA. The ends lost 5 bases at V and 7 bases at J; junction bases unmatched: 8.

This chain links TRBV5-1 with TRBJ2-1, with TRBD2 identical over 8 bases. Looked up from germline, CDR1 is SGHRS and CDR2 is YFSETQ. J gave up 3 bases and V 4 bases, and 9 bases lay outside the gene matches. This CDR3 has 16 amino acids. In DNA, the CDR3 is TGCGCCAGCAGCGCCCATAGCGGGGCCCTCTACAATGAGCAGTTCTTC. Its protein is CASSAHSGALYNEQFF.

This clonotype has just a few counts. The chain joins TRBV10-2 to TRBJ1-1; D unclear. Per germline, CDR1 WSHSY and CDR2 SAAADI. Trimming stripped 6 bases from V and 1 base from J, with 12 bases between. The CDR3 is made up of 14 amino acids. CDR3 nucleotide sequence: TGCGCCAGCAGAGGGTCCCCAGGGAACACTGAAGCTTTCTTT. Its translation: CASRGSPGNTEAFF.

CDR3 region: CASSSHASRMGGGETQYF. Here the CDR3 DNA reads TGCGCCAGCAGCTCCCACGCCTCAAGGATGGGGGGGGGAGAGACCCAGTACTTC. J is TRBJ2-5 and V is TRBV5-1, with TRBD2 matching over 7 bases. CDR3 size: 18 residues. Germline V gene sequence: CDR1 SGHRS, CDR2 YFSETQ. V shed 3 bases and J 4 bases; nucleotides not matched to a gene: 18.

This clonotype was counted at least ten times. This chain connects TRBV9 to TRBJ1-1; a weak D match, TRBD1 (5 bases). Germline lookup yields CDR1 SGDLS and CDR2 YYNGEE. V was clipped by 3 bases and J by 3 bases, with 9 bases between them. This CDR3 contains 13 residues. The CDR3 DNA is TGTGCCAGCAGCGAGGGGTGGGACACTGAAGCTTTCTTT. It specifies CASSEGWDTEAFF.

The chain joins TRBV18 to TRBJ2-7; 8 positions agree with TRBD2. CDR3 length equals 16 residues. Germline trimming cut 1 base from V and 2 bases from J; bases unmatched to any gene: 7. CDR1 and CDR2 (germline): KGHSH, LQKENI. CDR3 in DNA: TGTGCCAGCTCACCACTTTCGGCGGGAGGAACCTACGAGCAGTACTTC. As protein: CASSPLSAGGTYEQYF.

This clonotype was observed a few times. The chain recombines TRBV5-5 with TRBJ2-3; D is uncertain. The CDR3 contains 14 residues. V was trimmed by 0 bases and J by 2 bases, leaving 7 bases between them. In germline, CDR1 is SGHKS, CDR2 YYEKEE (reference sequence). The CDR3 loop reads CASSLVGTTDTQYF. CDR3 bases: TGTGCCAGCAGCTTGGTCGGAACCACAGATACGCAGTATTTT. Full variable domain (remainder filled in from reference TRBV5-5 and TRBJ2-3): DAGVTQSPTHLIKTRGQQVTLRCSPISGHKSVSWYQQVLGQGPQFIFQYYEKEERGRGNFPDRFSARQFPNYSSELNVNALLLGDSALYLCASSLVGTTDTQYFGPGTRLTVL.

The table lists this clonotype with a few counts. The chain couples TRBV7-9 to TRBJ1-2; TRBD1 might be the D (6 bases). Germline assignment: CDR1 SEHNR and CDR2 FQNEAQ (reference sequence). The CDR3 runs to 13 residues. The V end lost 5 bases, the J end lost 4 bases, and 11 bases lay between the germline ends. The CDR3 DNA is TGTGCCAGCAGCGCCCGGGACACCTATGGCTACACCTTC. Amino acids: CASSARDTYGYTF.

This clonotype was seen a few times. The chain joins TRBV29-1 to TRBJ1-1; tentatively, D is TRBD1 (5 bases). Trimming took 8 bases from V and 1 from J, leaving 11 bases between them. This CDR3 has 12 amino acids. Germline loops: CDR1 SQVTM, CDR2 ANQGSEA. CDR3 bases: TGCAGCTCTTTGAGGGGGAACACTGAAGCTTTCTTT. Translating gives CSSLRGNTEAFF. The variable domain in full, with the rest retrieved from reference TRBV29-1 and TRBJ1-1, is SAVISQKPSRDICQRGTSLTIQCQVDSQVTMMFWYRQQPGQSLTLIATANQGSEATYESGFVIDKFPISRPNLTFSTLTVSNMSPEDSSIYLCSSLRGNTEAFFGQGTRLTVV.

CDR3 bases: TGTGCCAGCACCTTGGGGGGGGGCGGAGGTACGCAGTATTTT. Amino acids: CASTLGGGGGTQYF. This sequence joins TRBV12-3 or TRBV12-4 and TRBJ2-3; D possibly corresponds to TRBD2 (7 bases). CDR3 length: 14 amino acids. Trimming took off 7 bases at V and 8 bases at J, with 19 bases between the two ends.

The chain joins TRBV7-9 to TRBJ2-7; either TRBD1 or TRBD2 may fit D (5 bases each). CDR3 size: 13 residues. V gave up 6 bases and J gave up 3 bases, with 12 bases separating them. The germline CDR1 and CDR2 sequences are SEHNR and FQNEAQ (reference sequence). The CDR3 spells CASRQDLNYEQYF. As DNA, the CDR3 is TGTGCCAGCAGACAGGACTTGAACTACGAGCAGTACTTC.

The V and J genes are TRBV20-1 and TRBJ2-1; 8 bases are a match to TRBD2. This CDR3 spans 16 amino acids. CDR1 is DFQATT, CDR2 SNEGSKA, per germline (reference sequence). The V and J ends lost 1 base and 0 bases, in that order; junction bases with no gene match: 5. CDR3 protein: CSARVSGGDSYNEQFF. The CDR3 bases are TGCAGTGCTAGAGTGTCGGGGGGGGACTCCTACAATGAGCAGTTCTTC.